This passage covers 21 T cell receptor beta chains from one sample sequenced in a study of blood T cell repertoires in COVID-19. Sequencing was performed with immunoSEQ multiplex PCR; in TCRdb, only in-frame clones are kept and a portion is missing. This table has 400,000 or so clones, 80% to 90% appearing once. Material for sequencing was PBMCs or T cells enriched from blood (not recorded which). The receptors were gathered from a man aged 25-40 years who had recovered from COVID-19.

As to this clone: An end of the junction does not agree with germline; a read error may underlie this. The genes are TRBV7-7 and TRBJ2-7, with 8 nucleotides matching TRBD1. Looked up from germline, CDR1 is SSHAT and CDR2 is FNYEAQ (reference sequence). The CDR3 runs 15 residues. The CDR3: CASSQDQGASYEQYF. The CDR3 bases are TGTGCTAGCAGCCAAGACCAGGGGGCTTCATACGAGCAGTACTTC.

This sequence joins TRBV28 and TRBJ1-2, with TRBD1 identical over 9 bases. This CDR3 comprises 15 residues. The germline gives CDR1 MDHEN, CDR2 SYDVKM. The V gene end was trimmed by 6 bases and the J gene end by 4 bases; junction bases not matched to a gene: 9. CDR3 sequence (DNA): TGTGCCAGCAGCCCAAGGGGACAGGGAGTCTATGGCTACACCTTC. Translation gives CASSPRGQGVYGYTF.

This chain links TRBV10-3 with TRBJ1-5; maybe TRBD1 (5 bases). Deletions cut 0 bases from V and 6 bases from J, with 12 bases between. CDR3 length: 15 residues. Germline CDR1 and CDR2: ENHRY and SYGVKD. CDR3 sequence: CAISESEGGAQPQHF. The CDR3 region has the DNA TGTGCCATCAGTGAGTCGGAAGGAGGGGCTCAGCCCCAGCATTTT.

V is TRBV9 and J is TRBJ2-2, with D perhaps matching TRBD2 (6 bases). Germline V lookup: CDR1 SGDLS, CDR2 YYNGEE. Between the trimmed V and J ends, which lost 0 bases and 4 bases, there was a span of 13 bases. This CDR3 contains 16 residues. This CDR3 reads CASSVGVAALTGELFF. The CDR3 DNA sequence: TGTGCCAGCAGCGTAGGGGTAGCGGCTCTCACCGGGGAGCTGTTTTTT.

J is TRBJ1-5 and V is TRBV19, with D hard to call. There are 12 residues in the CDR3. The V gene lost 7 bases and the J gene lost 6 bases, with 10 bases spanning the gap. Germline V gene lookup returns CDR1 LNHDA and CDR2 SQIVND (reference sequence). CDR3 sequence: CASNRGVQPQHF. The CDR3 bases are TGTGCCAGTAATCGCGGGGTTCAGCCCCAGCATTTT. The full variable domain, in which reference TRBV19 and TRBJ1-5 provide the parts outside the CDR3, is DGGITQSPKYLFRKEGQNVTLSCEQNLNHDAMYWYRQDPGQGLRLIYYSQIVNDFQKGDIAEGYSVSREKKESFPLTVTSAQKNPTAFYLCASNRGVQPQHFGDGTRLSIL.

The CDR3 DNA follows: TGTGCCAGCAGTGAATTTCGAAGCACAACTAATGAAAAACTGTTTTTT. Translating gives CASSEFRSTTNEKLFF. This chain links TRBV6-1 with TRBJ1-4; D gene unclear. V shed 2 bases and J shed 0 bases, with 10 bases lying between them. The CDR3 contains 16 residues. CDR1 is MNHNS, CDR2 SASEGT, per germline.

A few counts support this clone. The chain uses TRBV15 and TRBJ2-3; TRBD2 aligns across 7 bases. CDR3 size: 15 residues. Germline V gene lookup returns CDR1 LNHNV and CDR2 YYDKDF (reference sequence). V shed 6 bases, J shed 4 bases, and the junction held 10 bases outside the gene matches. The CDR3 loop is CATRPTIAGADTQYF. CDR3 DNA: TGTGCCACCAGACCTACCATCGCGGGAGCAGATACGCAGTATTTT.

This clone was seen more than once but under ten times. This rearrangement joins TRBV18 to TRBJ2-7; D possibly corresponds to TRBD2 (6 bases). Germline CDR1 is KGHSH and CDR2 is LQKENI. There are 16 residues in the CDR3. Trimming pared 2 bases from V and 5 bases from J, leaving 19 bases between. DNA for the CDR3: TGTGCCAGCTCACCAATGGAGGGCAGGGCAGCCCACGAGCAGTACTTC. Translation: CASSPMEGRAAHEQYF.

This chain links TRBV25-1 with TRBJ2-7, with 7 nucleotides matching TRBD1. The V gene end was trimmed by 6 bases and the J gene end by 2 bases; junction bases not matched to a gene: 7. There are 14 residues in the CDR3. Germline lookup yields CDR1 MGHDK and CDR2 SYGVNS. The DNA of the CDR3 is TGTGCCAGCAGAAATACAGGGGAAACCTACGAGCAGTACTTC. It specifies CASRNTGETYEQYF.

This clone was picked up one time. The chain employs TRBV29-1 and TRBJ1-2; D gene unclear. Germline loops: CDR1 SQVTM, CDR2 ANQGSEA. V was cut by 5 bases and J by 2 bases, with 18 bases left in between. CDR3 length equals 15 residues. The CDR3: CSVKAGDLMNYGYTF. The CDR3, as DNA: TGCAGCGTTAAAGCGGGAGACTTGATGAACTATGGCTACACCTTC.

This rearrangement joins TRBV10-2 to TRBJ2-7; no clear D. The length of the CDR3 is 13 residues. V shed 4 bases and J shed 3 bases, with 10 bases lying between them. Looked up from germline, CDR1 is WSHSY and CDR2 is SAAADI. CDR3 residues: CASSVSTSYEQYF. The CDR3 DNA reads TGCGCCAGCAGTGTCTCGACAAGCTACGAGCAGTACTTC.

CDR3 nucleotides: TGTGCCAGTGCCGGGACTAGCGGGCGCAATGAGCAGTTCTTC. Protein: CASAGTSGRNEQFF. This chain links TRBV19 with TRBJ2-1; 12 positions match TRBD2. Germline V gives CDR1 LNHDA, CDR2 SQIVND (reference sequence). This CDR3 has 14 amino acids. V trimming: 8 bases; J trimming: 6 bases; junction bases outside the gene matches: 5.

The V call is TRBV27, the J call TRBJ2-5, with D possibly matching TRBD2 (5 bases). The CDR3 runs to 14 residues. V lost 3 bases to trimming and J lost 5 bases, with 13 bases between them. CDR1 is MNHEY and CDR2 is SMNVEV in the germline V gene (reference sequence). The CDR3, as DNA: TGTGCCAGCAGTTTCACGGGGAAGAGGGAGACCCAGTACTTC. Translation gives CASSFTGKRETQYF.

This chain uses TRBV7-9 with TRBJ2-3; 8 nucleotides line up with TRBD1. Germline V lookup: CDR1 SEHNR, CDR2 FQNEAQ (reference sequence). This CDR3 spans 14 amino acids. Trimming at V came to 6 bases and at J to 4 bases, leaving 6 bases not matched to a gene. The chain's CDR3 is CASSYDRGPDTQYF. CDR3 nucleotide sequence: TGTGCCAGCAGTTATGACAGGGGCCCAGATACGCAGTATTTT.

The chain combines TRBV30 with TRBJ2-7; tentatively, D is TRBD1 (5 bases). Trimming took off 1 base at V and 2 bases at J, with 9 bases between the two ends. CDR3 length equals 13 residues. Germline loops: CDR1 GTSNPN, CDR2 SVGIG (reference sequence). The CDR3 sequence: CAWSEQVAYEQYF. The CDR3 DNA is TGTGCCTGGAGTGAACAGGTTGCCTACGAGCAGTACTTC.

The J gene is TRBJ2-1, the V gene TRBV5-1, with 9 bases identical to TRBD1. Germline-derived CDR1 and CDR2 are SGHRS and YFSETQ. After removal of 2 bases from V and 6 bases from J, the junction contained 12 bases not matched to a gene. The CDR3 totals 17 residues. The CDR3 sequence is CASSFQSLGQGTNEQFF. CDR3 nucleotides: TGCGCCAGCAGCTTCCAATCTCTGGGACAGGGCACCAATGAGCAGTTCTTC. The variable domain in full, completed from reference TRBV5-1 and TRBJ2-1, reads KAGVTQTPRYLIKTRGQQVTLSCSPISGHRSVSWYQQTPGQGLQFLFEYFSETQRNKGNFPGRFSGRQFSNSRSEMNVSTLELGDSALYLCASSFQSLGQGTNEQFFGPGTRLTVL.

This chain uses TRBV7-9 with TRBJ1-2, with 7 bases matching TRBD1. With 4 bases clipped from V and 0 bases from J, the junction kept 8 bases outside the gene matches. The CDR3 spans 16 residues. Germline V gene lookup returns CDR1 SEHNR and CDR2 FQNEAQ (reference sequence). The CDR3: CASSYGQVISNYGYTF. The DNA of the CDR3 is TGTGCCAGCAGCTATGGACAGGTGATATCTAACTATGGCTACACCTTC.

Regarding this clone: Its ends do not fully match the called genes, so a read error is possible. This sequence joins TRBV27 and TRBJ2-7; no clear D. This CDR3 is 13 amino acids long. Per germline, CDR1 MNHEY and CDR2 SMNVEV (reference sequence). CDR3 amino acids: CASSPANTPRIIF. CDR3 bases: TGTGCCAGCAGTCCTGCCAATACACCCCGTATTATCTTC.

The gene calls are TRBV27 and TRBJ1-2, with 7 bases fitting TRBD1. J lost 3 bases, V lost 5 bases, and 9 bases had no gene match. The germline V gene encodes CDR1 MNHEY and CDR2 SMNVEV (reference sequence). The CDR3 length is 15 residues. CDR3 residues: CASSLRLGTDYGYTF. CDR3 sequence (DNA): TGTGCCAGCAGTCTACGCCTAGGGACAGACTATGGCTACACCTTC.

The CDR3 nucleotides are TGTGCCAGTTTCAACCAGGGTGCGAGCGGCTACACCTTC. It specifies CASFNQGASGYTF. The chain couples TRBV12-3 or TRBV12-4 to TRBJ1-2, with a possible D match to TRBD1 (5 bases). V dropped 9 bases and J dropped 8 bases, with 19 bases sitting between them. The CDR3 spans 13 residues.

This clone was seen only a few times. This chain links TRBV9 with TRBJ1-4, with D possibly being TRBD1 (5 bases). V was shortened by 4 bases and J by 3 bases, with 7 bases between the two germline ends. Germline CDR1 is SGDLS and CDR2 is YYNGEE. The CDR3 has 13 residues. CDR3 loop: CASSSRANEKLFF. The CDR3 bases are TGTGCCAGCAGCTCCAGGGCTAATGAAAAACTGTTTTTT.